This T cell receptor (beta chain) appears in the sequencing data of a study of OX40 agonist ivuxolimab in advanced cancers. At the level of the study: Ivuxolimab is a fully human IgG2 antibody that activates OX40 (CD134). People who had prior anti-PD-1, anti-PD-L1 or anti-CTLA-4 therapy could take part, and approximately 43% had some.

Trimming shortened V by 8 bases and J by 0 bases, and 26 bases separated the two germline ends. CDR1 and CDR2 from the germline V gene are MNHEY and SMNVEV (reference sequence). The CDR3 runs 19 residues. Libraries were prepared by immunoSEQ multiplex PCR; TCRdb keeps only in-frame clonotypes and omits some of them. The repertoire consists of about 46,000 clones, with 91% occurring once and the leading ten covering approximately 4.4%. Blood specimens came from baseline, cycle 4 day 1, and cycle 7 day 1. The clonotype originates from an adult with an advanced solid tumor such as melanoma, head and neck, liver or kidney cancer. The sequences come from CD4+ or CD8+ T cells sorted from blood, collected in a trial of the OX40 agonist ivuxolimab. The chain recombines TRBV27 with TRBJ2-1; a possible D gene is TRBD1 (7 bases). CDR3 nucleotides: TGTGCCAGCTCCCCAGGCGGGACAGCCGAATTGAGCTCCTACAATGAGCAGTTCTTC. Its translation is CASSPGGTAELSSYNEQFF.